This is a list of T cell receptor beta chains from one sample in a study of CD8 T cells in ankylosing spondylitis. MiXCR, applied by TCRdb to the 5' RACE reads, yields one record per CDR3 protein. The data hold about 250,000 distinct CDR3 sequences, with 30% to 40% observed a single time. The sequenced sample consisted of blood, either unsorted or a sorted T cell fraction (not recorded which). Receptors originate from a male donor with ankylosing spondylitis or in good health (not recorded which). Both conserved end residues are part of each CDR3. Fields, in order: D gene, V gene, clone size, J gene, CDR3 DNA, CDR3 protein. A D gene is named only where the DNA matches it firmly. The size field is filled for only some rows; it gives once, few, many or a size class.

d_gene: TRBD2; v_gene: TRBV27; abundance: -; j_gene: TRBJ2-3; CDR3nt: TGTGCCAGCAGTCCCCGACTAGCGGGGGGGCTTATCGCAGATACGCAGTATTTT; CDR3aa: CASSPRLAGGLIADTQYF
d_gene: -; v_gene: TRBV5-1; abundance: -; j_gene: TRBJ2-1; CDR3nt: TGCGCCAGCAGCTTGGAGGGCTTTCCCGATGATGAGCAGTTCTTC; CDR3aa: CASSLEGFPDDEQFF
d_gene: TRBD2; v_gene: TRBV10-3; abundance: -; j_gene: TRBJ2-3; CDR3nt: TGTGCCGCCGGAGCGGGGGGGCCAGATACGCAGTATTTT; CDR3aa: CAAGAGGPDTQYF
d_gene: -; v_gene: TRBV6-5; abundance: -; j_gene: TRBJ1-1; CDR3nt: TGTGCCAGCAGTTACTCAGGAGGCAGGCTGAACACTGAAGCTTTCTTT; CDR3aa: CASSYSGGRLNTEAFF
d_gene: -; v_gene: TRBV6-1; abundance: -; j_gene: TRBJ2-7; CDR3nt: TGTGCCAGCAGTAGCCAGGTGACCCGAGGTCCCTACGAGCAGTACTTC; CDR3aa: CASSSQVTRGPYEQYF
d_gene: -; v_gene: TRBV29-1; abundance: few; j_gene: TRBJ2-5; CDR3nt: TGCAGCGTTAGCAACGAAGAGACCCAGTACTTC; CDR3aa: CSVSNEETQYF
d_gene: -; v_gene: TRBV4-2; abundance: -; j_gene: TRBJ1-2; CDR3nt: TGTGCCAGCAGCCGATCCATTAGGGGCGAGGGCTATGGCTACACCTTC; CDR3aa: CASSRSIRGEGYGYTF
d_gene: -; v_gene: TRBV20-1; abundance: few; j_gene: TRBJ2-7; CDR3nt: TGCAGTGCTAGAGATCTCAGGTTATCTTACTACGAGCAGTACTTC; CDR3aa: CSARDLRLSYYEQYF
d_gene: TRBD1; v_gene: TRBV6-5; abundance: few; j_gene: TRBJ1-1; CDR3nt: TGTGCCAGCAGCTACGGAGGGACAGGGGGCTTTTTCACTGAAGCTTTCTTT; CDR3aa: CASSYGGTGGFFTEAFF
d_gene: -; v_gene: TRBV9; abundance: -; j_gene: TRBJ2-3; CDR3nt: TGTGCCAGCAGGGCGGGGGCTGGCGCAGATACGCAGTATTTT; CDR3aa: CASRAGAGADTQYF
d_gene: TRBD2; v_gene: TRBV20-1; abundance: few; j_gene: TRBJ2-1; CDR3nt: TGCAGTGCTCGAAAGCCCAGCGGGGGGATCTCCTACAATGAGCAGTTCTTC; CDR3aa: CSARKPSGGISYNEQFF
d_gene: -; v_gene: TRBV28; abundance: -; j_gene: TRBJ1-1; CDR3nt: TGTGCCAGCACCCTACCTACCCAAGACAGGTTGAACACTGAAGCTTTCTTT; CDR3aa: CASTLPTQDRLNTEAFF
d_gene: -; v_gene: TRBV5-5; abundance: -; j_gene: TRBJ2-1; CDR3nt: TGTGCCAGCAGCCGTAGGTCGGGGACCTACAATGAGCAGTTCTTC; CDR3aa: CASSRRSGTYNEQFF
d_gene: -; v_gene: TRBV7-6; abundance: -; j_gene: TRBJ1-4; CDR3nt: TGTGCCAGCAGCTCGCAGGACTGGGGGACTAATGAAAAACTGTTTTTT; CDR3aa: CASSSQDWGTNEKLFF
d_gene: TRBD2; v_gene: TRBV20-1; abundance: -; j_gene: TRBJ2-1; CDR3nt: TGCAGTGCGAGGAACCTAGCGGGATCCTACAATGAGCAGTTCTTC; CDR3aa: CSARNLAGSYNEQFF
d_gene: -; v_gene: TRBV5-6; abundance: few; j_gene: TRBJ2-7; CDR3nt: TGTGCCAGCAGCTTGGGAATTACTGGCGAGCAGTACTTC; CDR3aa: CASSLGITGEQYF
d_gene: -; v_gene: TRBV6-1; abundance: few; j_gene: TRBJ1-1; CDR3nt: TGTGCCAGCAGTGTAAGAGGGCTTGGCACTGAAGCTTTCTTT; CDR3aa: CASSVRGLGTEAFF
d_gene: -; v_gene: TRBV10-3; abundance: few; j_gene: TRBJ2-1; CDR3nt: TGTGCCATCCGAGGGGAGGGGCCGGGACATAGCTACAATGAGCAGTTCTTC; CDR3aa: CAIRGEGPGHSYNEQFF
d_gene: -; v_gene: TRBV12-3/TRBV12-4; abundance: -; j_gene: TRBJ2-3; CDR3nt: TGTGCCAGCAGTCCCGGAGGTGGGGCCCTAGCGCAGTATTTT; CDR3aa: CASSPGGGALAQYF
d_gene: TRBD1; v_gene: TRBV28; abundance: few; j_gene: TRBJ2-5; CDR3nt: TGTGCCAGCAGTCTTGGGACAGGGGGCGTAGGAGAGACCCAGTACTTC; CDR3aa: CASSLGTGGVGETQYF
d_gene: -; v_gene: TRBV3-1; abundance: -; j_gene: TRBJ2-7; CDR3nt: TGTGCCAGCAGCCCCCAAAACAGGGTATTCTACGAGCAGTACTTC; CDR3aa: CASSPQNRVFYEQYF
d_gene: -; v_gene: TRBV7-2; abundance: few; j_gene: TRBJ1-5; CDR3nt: TGTGCCAGCAGCACTGACAGCCCCAATCAGCCCCAGCATTTT; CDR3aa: CASSTDSPNQPQHF
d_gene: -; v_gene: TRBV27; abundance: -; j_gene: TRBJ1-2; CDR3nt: TGTGCCAGCAGTTTACGGCAAAACCTCAACCCCTACACCTTC; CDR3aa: CASSLRQNLNPYTF
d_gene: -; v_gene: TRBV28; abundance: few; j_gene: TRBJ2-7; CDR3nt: TGTGCCAGCAGTTTGCTAGTGGCGTCCTACGAGCAGTACTTC; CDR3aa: CASSLLVASYEQYF
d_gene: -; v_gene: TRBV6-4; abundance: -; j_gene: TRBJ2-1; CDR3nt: TGTGCCAGCAGTGACATCGGGGGTAATGAGCAGTTCTTC; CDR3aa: CASSDIGGNEQFF
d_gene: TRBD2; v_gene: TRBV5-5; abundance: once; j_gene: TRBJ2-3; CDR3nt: TGTGCCAGCAGCCCATTTGCGGGGAGGGGCACAGATACGCAGTATTTT; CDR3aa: CASSPFAGRGTDTQYF
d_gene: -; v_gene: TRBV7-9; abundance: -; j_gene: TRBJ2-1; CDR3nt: TGTGCCACCACGGGAGACGCAGACAATGAGCAGTTCTTC; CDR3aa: CATTGDADNEQFF
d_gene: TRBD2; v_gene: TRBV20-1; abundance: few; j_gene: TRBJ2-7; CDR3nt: TGCAGTGCTAGAGCCTGGACTAGCGGGGGGGGTTACTCCTACGAGCAGTACTTC; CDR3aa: CSARAWTSGGGYSYEQYF
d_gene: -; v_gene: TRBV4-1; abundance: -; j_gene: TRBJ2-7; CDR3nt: TGCGCCAGCAGCCAACCCCTCGACAGCTACGAGCAGTACTTC; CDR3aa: CASSQPLDSYEQYF
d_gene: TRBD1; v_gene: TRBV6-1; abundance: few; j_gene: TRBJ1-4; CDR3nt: TGTGCCAGCAGTCCCCGAGGACAGGGGGATGAAAAACTGTTTTTT; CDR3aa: CASSPRGQGDEKLFF
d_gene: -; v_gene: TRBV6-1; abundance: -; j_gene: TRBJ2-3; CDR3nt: TGTGCCAGCAGTGTGGGCCTTCCCGCAGATACGCAGTATTTT; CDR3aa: CASSVGLPADTQYF
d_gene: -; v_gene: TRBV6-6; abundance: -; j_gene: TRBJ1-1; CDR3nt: TGTGCCAGCAGTTACTCCGTCCAAACTGAAGCTTTCTTT; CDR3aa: CASSYSVQTEAFF
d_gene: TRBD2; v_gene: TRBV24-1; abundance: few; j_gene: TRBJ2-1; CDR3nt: TGTGCCACCAGTGACCTTGGACTAGCGGGGGGAGACAATGAGCAGTTCTTC; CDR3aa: CATSDLGLAGGDNEQFF
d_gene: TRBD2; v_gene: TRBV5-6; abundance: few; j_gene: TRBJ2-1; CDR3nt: TGTGCCAGCAGCTTGGGTAGCGGGGGACTACCCTACAATGAGCAGTTCTTC; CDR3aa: CASSLGSGGLPYNEQFF
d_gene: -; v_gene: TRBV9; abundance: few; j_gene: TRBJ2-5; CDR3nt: TGTGCCAGCAGCGTAGGCGGGGGCCGTGGAGAGACCCAGTACTTC; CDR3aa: CASSVGGGRGETQYF
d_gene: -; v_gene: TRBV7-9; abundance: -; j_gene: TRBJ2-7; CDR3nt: TGTGCCAGCAGCCCCAGAGGACAGCACTACGAGCAGTACTTC; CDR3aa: CASSPRGQHYEQYF
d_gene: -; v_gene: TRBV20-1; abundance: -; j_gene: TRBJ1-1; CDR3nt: TGCAGTGCTACGGCGTTTGGGGGTTTTCTTGAAGCTTTCTTT; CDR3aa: CSATAFGGFLEAFF
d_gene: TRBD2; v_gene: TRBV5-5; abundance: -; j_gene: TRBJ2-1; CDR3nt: TGTGCCAGCAGCTTTGTAGGGACTACCTACAATGAGCAGTTCTTC; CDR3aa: CASSFVGTTYNEQFF
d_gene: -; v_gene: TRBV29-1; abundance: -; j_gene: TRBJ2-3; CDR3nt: TGCAGCGTTGAGCGCCAGGGCACAGATACGCAGTATTTT; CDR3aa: CSVERQGTDTQYF
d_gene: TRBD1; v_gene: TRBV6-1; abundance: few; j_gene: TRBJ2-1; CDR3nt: TGTGCCAGCAGGGCACAGGGGGCCGGCTCCTACAATGAGCAGTTCTTC; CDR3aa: CASRAQGAGSYNEQFF
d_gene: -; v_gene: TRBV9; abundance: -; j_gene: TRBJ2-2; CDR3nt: TGTGCCAGCAGCGTGAACCCCCACACGAACACCGGGGAGCTGTTTTTT; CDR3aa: CASSVNPHTNTGELFF
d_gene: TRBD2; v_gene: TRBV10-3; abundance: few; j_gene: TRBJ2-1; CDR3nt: TGTGCCATCATGGGGGGGGACTGGATCGAGAATGAGCAGTTCTTC; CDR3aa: CAIMGGDWIENEQFF
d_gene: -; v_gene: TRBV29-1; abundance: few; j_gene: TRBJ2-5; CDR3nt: TGCAGCGTTGGGGGCAGGGTCAGCCAAGAGACCCAGTACTTC; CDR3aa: CSVGGRVSQETQYF
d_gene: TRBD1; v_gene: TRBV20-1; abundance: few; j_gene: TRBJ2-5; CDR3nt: TGCAGTGCTAGATCCGACAGGGTGGAAGAGACCCAGTACTTC; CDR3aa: CSARSDRVEETQYF
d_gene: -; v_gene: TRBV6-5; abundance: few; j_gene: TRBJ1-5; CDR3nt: TGTGCCAGCAGTTCCCAGGAGGGGGGAAATCAGCCCCAGCATTTT; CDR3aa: CASSSQEGGNQPQHF
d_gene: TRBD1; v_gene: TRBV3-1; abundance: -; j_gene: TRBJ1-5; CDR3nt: TGTGCCAGCAGTTCCTCTTTTCTGGGACAGGGGGCTGGTCAGCCCCAGCATTTT; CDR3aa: CASSSSFLGQGAGQPQHF
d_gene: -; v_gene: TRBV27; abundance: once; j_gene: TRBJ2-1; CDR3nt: TGTGCCAGCAGTTTAAAGTCGAGAGATGAGCAGTTCTTC; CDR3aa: CASSLKSRDEQFF